Below are 21 T cell receptor beta chains sequenced from a single sample in a study of T cell responses to AZD1222 COVID-19 vaccine. Clones were read by immunoSEQ multiplex PCR, and TCRdb kept only the in-frame ones, dropping some. The data show some 130,000 clones, 88% seen once. The sequenced sample was peripheral blood, obtained on day 0 of AZD1222 vaccination. The receptors were gathered from an adult in good health.

V is TRBV6-5 and J is TRBJ2-2; TRBD1 matches at 9 bases. The germline CDR1 and CDR2 sequences are MNHEY and SVGAGI. This CDR3 has 14 amino acids. Trimming cost V 8 bases and J 3 bases; bases outside gene matches: 4. The DNA for the CDR3 is TGTGCCAGCCGCCGGGACAGGGACACCGGGGAGCTGTTTTTT. Amino acid sequence: CASRRDRDTGELFF.

The chain links TRBV6-5 to TRBJ1-5; possibly TRBD1 for D (5 bases). The CDR3 runs to 12 residues. V gave up 5 bases and J gave up 10 bases, with 12 bases separating them. Germline V gives CDR1 MNHEY, CDR2 SVGAGI. This CDR3 is CASSLQGTPQHF. The CDR3, as DNA: TGTGCCAGCAGTCTGCAGGGTACTCCCCAGCATTTT.

The chain uses TRBV24-1 and TRBJ2-1; 9 nucleotides line up with TRBD1. Trimming took 4 bases from V and 12 from J; bases not matched to a gene: 3. CDR1 is KGHDR, CDR2 SFDVKD, per germline. The CDR3 is 12 amino acids. The CDR3: CATSERTGAQFF. DNA for the CDR3: TGTGCCACCAGTGAAAGGACAGGGGCGCAGTTCTTC.

This chain links TRBV10-3 with TRBJ1-5; 8 bases are shared with TRBD1. Trimming took 6 bases from V and 2 from J; bases not matched to a gene: 9. The CDR3 covers 16 residues. Germline-derived CDR1 and CDR2 are ENHRY and SYGVKD. The CDR3 loop is CAISLSRGQGNQPQHF. The CDR3 bases are TGTGCCATCAGCCTCTCCCGGGGACAGGGCAATCAGCCCCAGCATTTT.

This sequence joins TRBV3-1 (or the pseudogene TRBV3-2) and TRBJ2-1; D unclear. Germline V gene sequence: CDR1 LGHDT, CDR2 YNNKEL (reference sequence). CDR3 length: 13 residues. The germline V and J ends were trimmed by 0 bases and 8 bases, with 8 bases remaining between them. The CDR3 nucleotides are TGTGCCAGCAGCCAAGATCAGTTCTATGAGCAGTTCTTC. Its protein is CASSQDQFYEQFF.

The chain is built from TRBV30 and TRBJ2-5, with 8 nucleotides matching TRBD1. In germline, CDR1 is GTSNPN, CDR2 SVGIG (reference sequence). CDR3 size: 15 residues. The ends lost 2 bases at V and 5 bases at J; junction bases unmatched: 10. The CDR3 DNA sequence: TGTGCCTGGAGTCGAGCCACAGGGGGTTCGGAGACCCAGTACTTC. Translation gives CAWSRATGGSETQYF. The full variable domain, in which reference TRBV30 and TRBJ2-5 provide the parts outside the CDR3, is SQTIHQWPATLVQPVGSPLSLECTVEGTSNPNLYWYRQAAGRGLQLLFYSVGIGQISSEVPQNLSASRPQDRQFILSSKKLLLSDSGFYLCAWSRATGGSETQYFGPGTRLLVL.

V gene TRBV18 combines with J gene TRBJ1-1, with unresolved D. The CDR3 consists of 14 residues. V lost 10 bases, J lost 1 base, and 16 bases lay in between. In germline, CDR1 is KGHSH, CDR2 LQKENI. The CDR3 DNA reads as TGTGCCACCACGGCGGGCCGCGAGAACACTGAAGCTTTCTTT. Translation gives CATTAGRENTEAFF.

The chain joins TRBV10-2 to TRBJ2-1; no firm D call. Deletions cut 7 bases from V and 8 bases from J, with 12 bases between. The CDR3 has 12 amino acids. Germline assignment: CDR1 WSHSY and CDR2 SAAADI. CDR3 bases: TGCGCCAGCAATCGTGGCCTCGATGAGCAGTTCTTC. This sequence encodes CASNRGLDEQFF.

This sequence joins TRBV10-3 and TRBJ1-2; D remains ambiguous. Germline loops: CDR1 ENHRY, CDR2 SYGVKD. This CDR3 is built from 15 residues. Trimming removed 0 bases at V and 0 bases at J, with 8 bases between. CDR3 bases: TGTGCCATCAGTGAGTCGGTCACTTCTAACTATGGCTACACCTTC. This codes for CAISESVTSNYGYTF.

The rearrangement links TRBV11-2 to TRBJ2-2; 8 bases map to TRBD2. This CDR3 spans 16 amino acids. In germline, CDR1 is SGHAT, CDR2 FQNNGV. The V segment lost 6 bases and the J segment 3 bases; nucleotides outside the gene matches: 9. The CDR3 here is CASRTYSGVHTGELFF. In DNA form, the CDR3 reads TGTGCCAGCAGGACCTATAGCGGGGTACACACCGGGGAGCTGTTTTTT. The full variable domain, rest sourced from reference TRBV11-2 and TRBJ2-2, is EAGVAQSPRYKIIEKRQSVAFWCNPISGHATLYWYQQILGQGPKLLIQFQNNGVVDDSQLPKDRFSAERLKGVDSTLKIQPAKLEDSAVYLCASRTYSGVHTGELFFGEGSRLTVL.

This clone was seen once. The gene calls are TRBV3-1 (or the pseudogene TRBV3-2) and TRBJ1-2, with 7 bases fitting TRBD1. Germline-derived CDR1 and CDR2 are LGHDT and YNNKEL (reference sequence). The CDR3 is made up of 14 amino acids. V lost 4 bases, J lost 2 bases, and 4 bases stayed unmatched. DNA of the CDR3: TGTGCCAGCAGCCGAGACAGGGCCAACTATGGCTACACCTTC. Translated: CASSRDRANYGYTF.

The chain couples TRBV5-1 to TRBJ2-7, with D possibly matching TRBD1 (5 bases). The CDR3 loop spans 16 amino acids. Germline V gene lookup returns CDR1 SGHRS and CDR2 YFSETQ. Deletions cut 7 bases from V and 3 bases from J, with 23 bases between. This CDR3 is CASGVLRGSDLYEQYF. The CDR3 nucleotides are TGCGCCAGCGGGGTTTTAAGGGGCAGTGACCTCTACGAGCAGTACTTC.

The V and J genes are TRBV9 and TRBJ2-5; TRBD1 or TRBD2 may be the D gene (6 bases each). The germline gives CDR1 SGDLS, CDR2 YYNGEE. This CDR3 is built from 15 residues. V dropped 3 bases and J dropped 1 base, with 13 bases sitting between them. The CDR3 region has the DNA TGTGCCAGCAGCGAAAGTTCGGGGGCCCAAGAGACCCAGTACTTC. Protein: CASSESSGAQETQYF.

The genes are TRBV5-6 and TRBJ1-2; D gene unclear. The germline V gene encodes CDR1 SGHDT and CDR2 YYEEEE. The CDR3 is 13 amino acids. Trimming removed 0 bases at V and 3 bases at J, with 6 bases between. The CDR3 region has the DNA TGTGCCAGCAGCTTGGGCAGGTACTATGGCTACACCTTC. Translating gives CASSLGRYYGYTF.

The V gene is TRBV3-1 (or the pseudogene TRBV3-2), the J gene TRBJ1-2; TRBD1 might be the D (5 bases). Trimming took off 6 bases at V and 4 bases at J, with 18 bases between the two ends. Germline lookup yields CDR1 LGHDT and CDR2 YNNKEL (reference sequence). This CDR3 is 15 amino acids long. The chain's CDR3 is CASRQQPRGGYGYTF. As DNA, the CDR3 is TGTGCCAGCAGACAACAACCACGTGGGGGCTATGGCTACACCTTC.

Here the CDR3 DNA reads TGTGCCAGCACCCCCCCGGACAGGGCGTACGAGCAGTACTTC. It yields the protein CASTPPDRAYEQYF. The chain joins TRBV28 to TRBJ2-7, with 8 bases that match TRBD1. The CDR3 has 14 amino acids. V shed 7 bases, J shed 4 bases, and the junction held 9 bases outside the gene matches. Germline V gene sequence: CDR1 MDHEN, CDR2 SYDVKM.

J is TRBJ1-5 and V is TRBV30; D perhaps matches TRBD1 (6 bases). The CDR3 contains 15 residues. Germline CDR1 reads GTSNPN; CDR2 reads SVGIG (reference sequence). V was pared by 2 bases and J by 4 bases, with 15 bases between. The CDR3: CAWSLGHQGNQPQHF. Written as DNA, the CDR3 is TGTGCCTGGAGTCTGGGACACCAAGGAAATCAGCCCCAGCATTTT.

This chain uses TRBV29-1 with TRBJ2-7, with 9 bases identical to TRBD1. V gave up 4 bases and J gave up 6 bases; unmatched junction bases: 10. CDR1 and CDR2 (germline): SQVTM, ANQGSEA. This CDR3 contains 14 residues. DNA of the CDR3: TGCAGCGTTGTTACCGGGACAGGGTCCCCCGAGCAGTACTTC. Amino acid sequence: CSVVTGTGSPEQYF.

The chain carries TRBV5-1 and TRBJ2-3; the D is unclear. Germline loops: CDR1 SGHRS, CDR2 YFSETQ. The CDR3 length is 12 residues. Trimming took 4 bases from V and 1 from J, leaving 4 bases between them. CDR3 in amino acids: CASSVRTDTQYF. The CDR3 DNA sequence: TGCGCCAGCAGCGTCCGCACAGATACGCAGTATTTT.

The J gene is TRBJ2-1, the V gene TRBV11-3; TRBD2 agrees at 16 bases. This CDR3 is 16 amino acids long. J was trimmed by 6 bases and V by 4 bases; bases with no gene match: 3. The germline V gene has CDR1 SGHNT and CDR2 YENEEA. In DNA, the CDR3 is TGTGCCAGCAGCTCCGGGACTAGCGGGAGGGCCAATGAGCAGTTCTTC. Its protein is CASSSGTSGRANEQFF.

The gene calls are TRBV28 and TRBJ1-2; D is perhaps TRBD1 (6 bases). V was pared by 1 base and J by 7 bases, with 22 bases between. The CDR3 sequence is 17 residues long. Germline V CDR1 and CDR2: MDHEN, SYDVKM. The CDR3 protein is CASSLYEGRGRAAGYTF. CDR3 nucleotide sequence: TGTGCCAGCAGTTTATACGAAGGGAGGGGGAGGGCAGCTGGCTACACCTTC.